This TCR beta chain was sequenced during a study of blood T cell repertoires in COVID-19. With 10 bases removed from V and 8 bases from J, the gap between germline ends came to 20 bases. Germline-derived CDR1 and CDR2 are LNHDA and SQIVND (reference sequence). The length of the CDR3 is 14 residues. Libraries were prepared by immunoSEQ multiplex PCR; TCRdb keeps only in-frame clonotypes and omits some of them. The sample includes roughly 250,000 clones, 80% to 90% of them seen just once. Sequenced input: peripheral blood. The TCR originated in a woman between 35 and 50 years old with acute or convalescent COVID-19. This sequence joins TRBV19 and TRBJ1-4, with D hard to call. The CDR3 DNA reads TGTGCCACCCTAGGCGGGGAGGGCCGGGAAAAACTGTTTTTT. Translation gives CATLGGEGREKLFF.